The T cell receptor (beta chain) described here comes from a study of T-cell reconstitution after alpha-beta-depleted transplantation in children. This CDR3 has 16 amino acids. CDR1 is MNHEY, CDR2 SVGAGI, per germline. The ends lost 1 base at V and 4 bases at J; junction bases unmatched: 8. A library of TCRbeta sequences, prepared with unique molecular identifiers, was generated. TCRdb re-called the PCR reads with MiXCR, one entry per CDR3 protein. Of 250,000 to 350,000 distinct CDR3 sequences listed, 9.5% to 10% are singletons. The V gene is TRBV6-5, the J gene TRBJ2-5, with TRBD1 matching over 8 bases. The sample in question was PBMCs from the stem cell graft donor, obtained from the stem cell graft. This TCR was recovered from a human donor who donated a stem cell graft to a child with SCID. CDR3 DNA: TGTGCCAGCAGTTACTTGGACAGGGAGGTCGGAGAGACCCAGTACTTC. This codes for CASSYLDREVGETQYF.